The 29 T cell receptor beta chains listed next were all sequenced from one sample in a study of cytomegalovirus exposure and HLA in healthy donors. The PCR contained 60 Vbeta and 13 Jbeta primers. The data were produced by immunoSEQ multiplex PCR, yet TCRdb's version contains in-frame clones alone and is incomplete. The sample totals about 70,000 clones. Sequencing was performed on PBMCs. These receptor sequences come from a female donor in good health and CMV-seropositive.

The rearrangement uses TRBV4-2 and TRBJ2-7; perhaps TRBD2 as D (6 bases). Germline CDR1 LGHNA, CDR2 YNFKEQ. CDR3 size: 16 residues. V was pared by 0 bases and J by 4 bases, with 16 bases between. The CDR3 is CASSQDTAGSRYEQYF. The CDR3 DNA sequence: TGTGCCAGCAGCCAAGACACGGCGGGGTCACGATACGAGCAGTACTTC.

The V call is TRBV29-1, the J call TRBJ1-6; D unclear. This CDR3 comprises 14 residues. V dropped 7 bases and J dropped 19 bases, with 29 bases sitting between them. CDR1 SQVTM and CDR2 ANQGSEA come from the germline V gene. CDR3 in amino acids: CSDLRESLNSHLHF. The CDR3 nucleotides read TGCAGCGACCTCCGGGAAAGCCTTAATTCACACCTACACTTT.

The gene calls are TRBV30 and TRBJ1-1, with D possibly being TRBD1 (5 bases). There are 13 residues in the CDR3. The germline V and J ends were trimmed by 7 bases and 4 bases, with 16 bases remaining between them. Germline V gene sequence: CDR1 GTSNPN, CDR2 SVGIG (reference sequence). Written as DNA, the CDR3 is TGTGCCTCAATCAAGGGGAAAAGCACTGAAGCTTTCTTT. It translates to CASIKGKSTEAFF.

This rearrangement joins TRBV7-2 to TRBJ1-5; no clear D gene. The CDR3 has 13 amino acids. Trimming stripped 3 bases from V and 5 bases from J, with 8 bases between. In germline, CDR1 is SGHTA, CDR2 FQGNSA. The CDR3 nucleotides read TGTGCCAGCAGCTTGGCGGAGGATCAGCCCCAGCATTTT. This translates into CASSLAEDQPQHF.

This chain joins TRBV29-1 and TRBJ1-1; TRBD1 agrees at 7 bases. J gave up 0 bases and V 8 bases, and 6 bases lay outside the gene matches. This CDR3 region has 13 residues. CDR1 SQVTM and CDR2 ANQGSEA come from the germline V gene. CDR3 bases: TGCAGCACCTCCGGGACAGTGAACACTGAAGCTTTCTTT. Protein: CSTSGTVNTEAFF. Filled out from reference TRBV29-1 and TRBJ1-1, the complete variable domain reads SAVISQKPSRDICQRGTSLTIQCQVDSQVTMMFWYRQQPGQSLTLIATANQGSEATYESGFVIDKFPISRPNLTFSTLTVSNMSPEDSSIYLCSTSGTVNTEAFFGQGTRLTVV.

V gene TRBV28 combines with J gene TRBJ2-7; TRBD1 matches 7 bases. Looked up from germline, CDR1 is MDHEN and CDR2 is SYDVKM. With 9 bases clipped from V and 2 bases from J, the junction kept 4 bases outside the gene matches. The CDR3 spans 12 residues. The CDR3 nucleotides are TGTGCCAGTAGACAGGGTCCCTACGAGCAGTACTTC. Translation gives CASRQGPYEQYF.

The chain uses TRBV11-1 and TRBJ2-7, with 9 bases matching TRBD1. Germline-derived CDR1 and CDR2 are SGHAT and FQDESV (reference sequence). After removal of 4 bases from V and 2 bases from J, the junction contained 6 bases not matched to a gene. The CDR3 covers 15 residues. The CDR3: CASSSGTGTTYEQYF. The CDR3 coding sequence is TGTGCCAGCAGCTCGGGGACAGGGACGACCTACGAGCAGTACTTC.

This chain links TRBV11-2 with TRBJ2-1, with D perhaps matching TRBD2 (6 bases). CDR3 size: 13 residues. V was clipped by 3 bases and J by 6 bases, with 9 bases between them. Germline V lookup: CDR1 SGHAT, CDR2 FQNNGV. CDR3 DNA: TGTGCCAGCAGCTTGCGGGGATCCAATGAGCAGTTCTTC. It yields the protein CASSLRGSNEQFF.

The J gene is TRBJ1-2, the V gene TRBV7-2; unclear D gene. The germline V and J ends were trimmed by 4 bases and 7 bases, with 19 bases remaining between them. The length of the CDR3 is 15 residues. CDR1 and CDR2 from the germline V gene are SGHTA and FQGNSA. The CDR3 region is CASSSLPGKRGGYTF. In nucleotides, the CDR3 is TGTGCCAGCAGCTCCCTCCCCGGGAAGAGAGGTGGCTACACCTTC. Full variable domain (remainder filled in from reference TRBV7-2 and TRBJ1-2): GAGVSQSPSNKVTEKGKDVELRCDPISGHTALYWYRQSLGQGLEFLIYFQGNSAPDKSGLPSDRFSAERTGGSVSTLTIQRTQQEDSAVYLCASSSLPGKRGGYTFGSGTRLTVV.

The chain joins TRBV6-6 to TRBJ2-1; 8 positions match TRBD2. There are 15 residues in the CDR3. Germline loops: CDR1 MNHNY, CDR2 SVGAGI (reference sequence). With V trimmed by 5 bases and J by 8 bases, 11 bases remained unmatched. The CDR3 here is CASSPGTRANYEQFF. Here the CDR3 DNA reads TGTGCCAGCAGTCCCGGGACTAGGGCTAACTATGAGCAGTTCTTC.

V gene TRBV4-2 combines with J gene TRBJ1-1; TRBD1 matches at 7 bases. The V and J ends lost 1 base and 1 base, in that order; junction bases with no gene match: 3. The CDR3 extends over 15 amino acids. Germline V gene data show CDR1 as LGHNA and CDR2 as YNFKEQ. The CDR3 sequence is CASSQAGTANTEAFF. CDR3 nucleotide sequence: TGTGCCAGCAGCCAAGCAGGGACAGCGAACACTGAAGCTTTCTTT.

CDR3 bases: TGTGCCAGCAGTGACGCACTAGCCGCAGATACGCAGTATTTT. Encoded protein: CASSDALAADTQYF. The V and J genes are TRBV25-1 and TRBJ2-3, with D possibly being TRBD2 (6 bases). V was cut by 3 bases and J by 4 bases, with 11 bases left in between. The CDR3 has 14 amino acids. Per germline, CDR1 MGHDK and CDR2 SYGVNS.

The V call is TRBV7-3, the J call TRBJ2-7; 11 bases match TRBD2. The CDR3 consists of 15 residues. Germline V gene data show CDR1 as SGHTA and CDR2 as FQGTGA. The V and J ends lost 4 bases and 0 bases, in that order; junction bases with no gene match: 2. The CDR3: CASSYLAGGSYEQYF. The CDR3 DNA is TGTGCCAGCAGCTACCTAGCGGGAGGCTCCTACGAGCAGTACTTC.

The gene calls are TRBV27 and TRBJ1-4, with D perhaps matching TRBD1 (5 bases). The germline V gene has CDR1 MNHEY and CDR2 SMNVEV (reference sequence). The CDR3 runs to 15 residues. Between the trimmed V and J ends, which lost 0 bases and 8 bases, there was a span of 13 bases. DNA of the CDR3: TGTGCCAGCAGTTTATCCCGGCAGGGAGGAGAAAAACTGTTTTTT. Encoded protein: CASSLSRQGGEKLFF. Full variable domain (missing parts from reference TRBV27 and TRBJ1-4): EAQVTQNPRYLITVTGKKLTVTCSQNMNHEYMSWYRQDPGLGLRQIYYSMNVEVTDKGDVPEGYKVSRKEKRNFPLILESPSPNQTSLYFCASSLSRQGGEKLFFGSGTQLSVL.

V gene TRBV4-1 combines with J gene TRBJ2-5; D gene unclear. V was shortened by 0 bases and J by 1 base, with 15 bases between the two germline ends. Germline values: CDR1 MGHRA, CDR2 YSYEKL. This CDR3 contains 17 residues. The CDR3 is CASSQDYLGAIQETQYF. The CDR3 bases are TGCGCCAGCAGCCAAGATTACCTCGGAGCTATCCAAGAGACCCAGTACTTC.

The chain carries TRBV4-3 and TRBJ2-1, with 13 positions matching TRBD2. This CDR3 is 16 amino acids long. Germline trimming cut 5 bases from V and 4 bases from J; bases unmatched to any gene: 5. The germline CDR1 and CDR2 sequences are LGHNA and YSLEER. The CDR3 DNA sequence: TGCGCCAGCAGCTATGGGACTAGCGGGACTTACAATGAGCAGTTCTTC. The encoded protein is CASSYGTSGTYNEQFF.

The chain employs TRBV25-1 and TRBJ1-1; 9 bases fit TRBD1. The germline V gene encodes CDR1 MGHDK and CDR2 SYGVNS. Losses at the gene ends were 8 bases for V and 5 bases for J; bases not matched to a gene: 9. This CDR3 contains 14 residues. The CDR3 bases are TGTGCCAGCGGTCAAGGACAGGGGACGACTGAAGCTTTCTTT. This sequence encodes CASGQGQGTTEAFF.

The rearrangement uses TRBV5-5 and TRBJ1-2; 8 nucleotides line up with TRBD1. The germline V gene has CDR1 SGHKS and CDR2 YYEKEE (reference sequence). This CDR3 has 14 amino acids. V dropped 3 bases and J dropped 2; count of bases not matched to a gene: 3. The DNA for the CDR3 is TGTGCCAGCAGCTCACAGGGGGGAAACTATGGCTACACCTTC. It is translated as CASSSQGGNYGYTF.

The genes are TRBV5-1 and TRBJ2-5, with 9 nucleotides matching TRBD1. The V segment lost 0 bases and the J segment 5 bases; nucleotides outside the gene matches: 5. The CDR3 is 15 residues long. In germline, CDR1 is SGHRS, CDR2 YFSETQ. Here the CDR3 reads CASSLAGQGRETQYF. As DNA, the CDR3 is TGCGCCAGCAGCTTGGCGGGACAGGGCCGGGAGACCCAGTACTTC.

The chain uses TRBV12-5 and TRBJ2-1, with TRBD2 identical over 9 bases. The germline V gene encodes CDR1 LGHNT and CDR2 FRNRAP. The CDR3 runs 17 residues. The V segment lost 6 bases and the J segment 9 bases; nucleotides outside the gene matches: 18. The CDR3 spells CASGSPGGREGFIEQFF. The CDR3 DNA sequence: TGTGCTAGTGGCTCCCCGGGGGGGCGGGAGGGATTTATTGAGCAGTTCTTC.

The gene calls are TRBV10-3 and TRBJ2-5, with 8 bases fitting TRBD2. V lost 7 bases and J lost 4; bases outside the gene matches: 8. The germline gives CDR1 ENHRY, CDR2 SYGVKD. The CDR3 spans 14 residues. The CDR3 DNA reads as TGTGCCATCAAAGGCGGGAGCGGGGGAGAGACCCAGTACTTC. This encodes CAIKGGSGGETQYF.

The J gene is TRBJ1-1, the V gene TRBV28; 8 nucleotides align to TRBD1. The trim removed 6 bases at V and 3 bases at J, leaving 12 bases unmatched. The CDR3 loop spans 16 amino acids. CDR1 and CDR2 from the germline V gene are MDHEN and SYDVKM. The CDR3 sequence is CASRLSGGFGDTEAFF. CDR3 bases: TGTGCCAGCAGACTGTCAGGGGGCTTTGGGGACACTGAAGCTTTCTTT.

The rearrangement joins TRBV27 to TRBJ2-7, with a weak D call TRBD2 (5 bases). V was cut by 8 bases and J by 2 bases, with 16 bases left in between. This CDR3 region has 14 residues. Per the germline V gene, CDR1 is MNHEY and CDR2 is SMNVEV (reference sequence). The CDR3, as DNA: TGTGCCAGCGGGAGCGTAGGGCCGGCCTACGAGCAGTACTTC. Amino acids: CASGSVGPAYEQYF.

Note on this clone: The same CDR3 can be traced to other DNA sequences in this sample. The rearrangement links TRBV2 to TRBJ2-6; D not resolved. The length of the CDR3 is 14 residues. The germline CDR1 and CDR2 sequences are SNHLY and FYNNEI. V shed 4 bases and J shed 1 base, with 5 bases lying between them. CDR3 amino acids: CASSVRSGANVLTF. As DNA, the CDR3 is TGTGCCAGCAGTGTGCGATCTGGGGCCAACGTCCTGACTTTC.

CDR3 loop: CASSSTGADTQYF. As DNA, the CDR3 is TGTGCCAGCAGCTCCACAGGGGCAGATACGCAGTATTTT. The chain joins TRBV5-8 to TRBJ2-3; 7 positions match TRBD1. V shed 3 bases, J shed 4 bases, and the junction held 2 bases outside the gene matches. Germline V gene sequence: CDR1 SGHTS, CDR2 YDEGEE. CDR3 size: 13 residues. The complete variable domain, with remaining parts taken from reference TRBV5-8 and TRBJ2-3, reads EAGVTQSPTHLIKTRGQQATLRCSPISGHTSVYWYQQALGLGLQFLLWYDEGEERNRGNFPPRFSGRQFPNYSSELNVNALELEDSALYLCASSSTGADTQYFGPGTRLTVL.

This chain uses TRBV7-9 with TRBJ1-1; D gene unclear. The CDR3 extends over 12 amino acids. With 1 base removed from V and 8 bases from J, the gap between germline ends came to 8 bases. CDR1 is SEHNR and CDR2 is FQNEAQ in the germline V gene (reference sequence). In DNA form, the CDR3 reads TGTGCCAGCAGCTTAGTATCGGGAGAAGCTTTCTTT. Residues: CASSLVSGEAFF. Combining the CDR3 with reference TRBV7-9 and TRBJ1-1 gives the whole variable domain DTGVSQNPRHKITKRGQNVTFRCDPISEHNRLYWYRQTLGQGPEFLTYFQNEAQLEKSRLLSDRFSAERPKGSFSTLEIQRTEQGDSAMYLCASSLVSGEAFFGQGTRLTVV.

V and J are TRBV9 and TRBJ2-7; no clear D gene. The germline V and J ends were trimmed by 0 bases and 5 bases, with 18 bases remaining between them. This CDR3 comprises 16 residues. The germline gives CDR1 SGDLS, CDR2 YYNGEE. CDR3 residues: CASSVGPHLPLNEQYF. As DNA, the CDR3 is TGTGCCAGCAGCGTAGGGCCACATCTCCCCCTGAACGAGCAGTACTTC.

This chain links TRBV14 with TRBJ1-2; D is uncertain. This CDR3 contains 16 residues. Trimming took off 4 bases at V and 2 bases at J, with 17 bases between the two ends. Germline values: CDR1 SGHDN, CDR2 FVKESK. CDR3 sequence (DNA): TGTGCCAGCAGCCCATGGTCTTCAGGAGGAAACTATGGCTACACCTTC. Protein sequence: CASSPWSSGGNYGYTF. Variable domain in full (rest from reference TRBV14 and TRBJ1-2): EAGVTQFPSHSVIEKGQTVTLRCDPISGHDNLYWYRRVMGKEIKFLLHFVKESKQDESGMPNNRFLAERTGGTYSTLKVQPAELEDSGVYFCASSPWSSGGNYGYTFGSGTRLTVV.

The chain carries TRBV28 and TRBJ1-1, with unresolved D. Trimming shortened V by 0 bases and J by 1 base, and 12 bases separated the two germline ends. The V gene's germline CDR1 is MDHEN and CDR2 SYDVKM. The CDR3 length is 16 residues. CDR3 sequence reads: CASSLWLWAGNTEAFF. DNA of the CDR3: TGTGCCAGCAGTTTATGGCTATGGGCAGGGAACACTGAAGCTTTCTTT.